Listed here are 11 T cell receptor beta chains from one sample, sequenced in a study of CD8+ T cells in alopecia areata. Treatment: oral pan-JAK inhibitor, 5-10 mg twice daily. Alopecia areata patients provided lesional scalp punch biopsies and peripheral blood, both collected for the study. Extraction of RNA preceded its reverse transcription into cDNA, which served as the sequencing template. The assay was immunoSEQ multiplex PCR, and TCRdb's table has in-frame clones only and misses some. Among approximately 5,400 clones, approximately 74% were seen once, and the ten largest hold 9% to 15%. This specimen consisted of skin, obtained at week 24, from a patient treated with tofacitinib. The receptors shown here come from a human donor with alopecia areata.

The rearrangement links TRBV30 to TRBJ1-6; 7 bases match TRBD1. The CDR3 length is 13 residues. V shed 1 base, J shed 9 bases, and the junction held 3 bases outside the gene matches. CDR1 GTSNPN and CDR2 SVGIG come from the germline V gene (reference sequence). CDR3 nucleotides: TGTGCCTGGAGTGGACAGGGTGGTTCACCCCTCCACTTT. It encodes CAWSGQGGSPLHF.

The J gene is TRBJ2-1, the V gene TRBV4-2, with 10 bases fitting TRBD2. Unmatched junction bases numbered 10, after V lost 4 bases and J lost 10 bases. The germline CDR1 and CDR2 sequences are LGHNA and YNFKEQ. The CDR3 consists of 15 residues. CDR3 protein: CASSRRPTSGEEQFF. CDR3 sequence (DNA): TGTGCCAGCAGCCGGCGACCTACTAGCGGGGAAGAGCAGTTCTTC.

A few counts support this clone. In DNA, the CDR3 is TGCAGCGCAAGGGGGCTCACCTACAATGAGCAGTTCTTC. It encodes CSARGLTYNEQFF. The V call is TRBV29-1, the J call TRBJ2-1; 7 bases are shared with TRBD1. Germline CDR1 is SQVTM and CDR2 is ANQGSEA. Trimming at V came to 7 bases and at J to 2 bases, leaving 5 bases not matched to a gene. The CDR3 spans 13 residues.

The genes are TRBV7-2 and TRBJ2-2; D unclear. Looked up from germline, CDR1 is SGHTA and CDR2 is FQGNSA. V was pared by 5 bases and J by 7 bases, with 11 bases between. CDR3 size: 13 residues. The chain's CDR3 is CASSLKPGGELFF. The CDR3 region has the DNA TGTGCCAGCAGCCTAAAGCCAGGCGGGGAGCTGTTTTTT.

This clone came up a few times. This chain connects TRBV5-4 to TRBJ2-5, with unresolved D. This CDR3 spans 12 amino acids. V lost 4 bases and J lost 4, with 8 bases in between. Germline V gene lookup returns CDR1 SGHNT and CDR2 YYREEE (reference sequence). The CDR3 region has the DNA TGTGCCAGCAGCCCGGACGGAGAGACCCAGTACTTC. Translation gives CASSPDGETQYF.

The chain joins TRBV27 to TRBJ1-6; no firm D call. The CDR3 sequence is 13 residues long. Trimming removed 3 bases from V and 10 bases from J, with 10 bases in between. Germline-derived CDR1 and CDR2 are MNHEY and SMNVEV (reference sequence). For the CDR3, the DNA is TGTGCCAGCAGTTTTCTTCGTGTCTCACCCCTCCACTTT. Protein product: CASSFLRVSPLHF.

The CDR3 bases are TGTGCCAGCAGTTACGGCCAGGGGGCTGGGGCCAACGTCCTGACTTTC. It codes for CASSYGQGAGANVLTF. The chain couples TRBV6-5 to TRBJ2-6; 7 nucleotides align to TRBD1. The V and J ends lost 2 bases and 2 bases, in that order; junction bases with no gene match: 3. Germline CDR1 and CDR2: MNHEY and SVGAGI. The CDR3 spans 16 residues.

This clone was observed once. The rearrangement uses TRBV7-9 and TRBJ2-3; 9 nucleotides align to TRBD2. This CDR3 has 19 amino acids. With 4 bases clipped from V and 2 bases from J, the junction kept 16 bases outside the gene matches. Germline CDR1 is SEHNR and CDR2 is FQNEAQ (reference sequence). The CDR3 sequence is CASSSPPPRLAGDTDTQYF. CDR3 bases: TGTGCCAGCAGCTCCCCCCCGCCAAGGTTAGCGGGGGACACAGATACGCAGTATTTT.

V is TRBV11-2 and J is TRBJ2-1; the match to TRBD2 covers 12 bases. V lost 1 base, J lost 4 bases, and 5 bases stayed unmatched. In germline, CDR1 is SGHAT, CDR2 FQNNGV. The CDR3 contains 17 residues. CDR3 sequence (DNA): TGTGCCAGCAGCTTAGGTGGGACTAGCGGGCCTTACAATGAGCAGTTCTTC. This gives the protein CASSLGGTSGPYNEQFF.

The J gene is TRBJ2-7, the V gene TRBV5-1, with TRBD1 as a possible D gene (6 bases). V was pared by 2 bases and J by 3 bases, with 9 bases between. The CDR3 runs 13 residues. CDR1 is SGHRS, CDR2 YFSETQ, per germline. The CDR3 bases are TGCGCCAGCAGCTTCGGGACATACTACGAGCAGTACTTC. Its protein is CASSFGTYYEQYF.

The CDR3 here is CASSEYGWTTSGAYEQYF. As DNA, the CDR3 is TGTGCCAGCAGTGAATATGGCTGGACAACTAGCGGGGCGTACGAGCAGTACTTC. V and J are TRBV25-1 and TRBJ2-7, with 10 positions matching TRBD2. Trimming removed 0 bases from V and 4 bases from J; junction bases left unmatched: 12. Germline CDR1 reads MGHDK; CDR2 reads SYGVNS. The CDR3 covers 18 residues.